The 31 T cell receptor beta chains given below trace back to one sample, sequenced in a study of radiotherapy plus CTLA-4 blockade in lung cancer. The repertoire was sequenced with immunoSEQ multiplex PCR; TCRdb's copy has only in-frame clones and lacks some. The sample has about 51,000 clones; 77% are singletons. This sample comprised peripheral blood, obtained from a patient treated with radiotherapy plus ipilimumab. Receptor source: a human donor with non-small cell lung cancer whose response to radiotherapy plus ipilimumab could not be evaluated.

The rearrangement uses TRBV29-1 and TRBJ1-4, with D perhaps matching TRBD1 (5 bases). CDR3 length: 17 amino acids. The V end was cut by 6 bases, the J end by 2 bases, with 22 bases between. CDR1 is SQVTM, CDR2 ANQGSEA, per germline. The CDR3 DNA is TGCAGCGTCGCCTTATTGGGGCAGGGTATTACTAATGAAAAACTGTTTTTT. It translates to CSVALLGQGITNEKLFF.

This clone appeared a single time. J is TRBJ1-2 and V is TRBV7-2, with 7 bases fitting TRBD1. Germline assignment: CDR1 SGHTA and CDR2 FQGNSA. The V and J ends lost 1 base and 8 bases, in that order; junction bases with no gene match: 7. The CDR3 length is 14 residues. This CDR3 reads CASSLVAGTVGYTF. The DNA for the CDR3 is TGTGCCAGCAGCTTAGTGGCCGGGACAGTAGGCTACACCTTC.

In DNA, the CDR3 is TGCGCCAGCAGCTTGGGGGTCGGGACTCTAGAAGAGACCCAGTACTTC. Protein product: CASSLGVGTLEETQYF. This rearrangement joins TRBV5-1 to TRBJ2-5; perhaps TRBD2 as D (6 bases). Germline lookup yields CDR1 SGHRS and CDR2 YFSETQ. Trimming cost V 0 bases and J 3 bases, with 15 bases left between them. This CDR3 region has 16 residues.

CDR3 DNA: TGCGCCAGCAGCCAAGGTGACGGTAGGGGATCAACAGATACGCAGTATTTT. It codes for CASSQGDGRGSTDTQYF. The chain has TRBV4-3 and TRBJ2-3, with TRBD1 as a possible D gene (5 bases). This CDR3 comprises 17 residues. Germline loops: CDR1 LGHNA, CDR2 YSLEER. The V end lost 1 base, the J end lost 3 bases, and 17 bases lay between the germline ends.

J is TRBJ2-3 and V is TRBV4-2; 8 bases line up with TRBD2. V shed 0 bases, J shed 0 bases, and the junction held 5 bases outside the gene matches. The CDR3 contains 17 residues. CDR1 LGHNA and CDR2 YNFKEQ come from the germline V gene. CDR3 sequence (DNA): TGTGCCAGCAGCCAAGATCGGTCTAGCGGGAGCACAGATACGCAGTATTTT. Translated, it gives CASSQDRSSGSTDTQYF.

This clone occurred a few times. The CDR3 is CASSTPGLVPSYEQYF. CDR3 DNA: TGTGCCAGCAGCACTCCGGGACTCGTACCCTCCTACGAGCAGTACTTC. The chain links TRBV7-3 to TRBJ2-7; tentatively, D is TRBD2 (6 bases). CDR1 is SGHTA and CDR2 is FQGTGA in the germline V gene. V lost 5 bases, J lost 0 bases, and 17 bases lay in between. This CDR3 comprises 16 residues. Full variable domain (rest looked up from reference TRBV7-3 and TRBJ2-7): GAGVSQTPSNKVTEKGKYVELRCDPISGHTALYWYRQSLGQGPEFLIYFQGTGAADDSGLPNDRFFAVRPEGSVSTLKIQRTERGDSAVYLCASSTPGLVPSYEQYFGPGTRLTVT.

This clone showed up just a few times. V usage is TRBV7-3 and J usage is TRBJ2-5, with a weak D call TRBD2 (5 bases). The germline CDR1 and CDR2 sequences are SGHTA and FQGTGA. The CDR3 has 13 amino acids. The V end lost 5 bases, the J end lost 4 bases, and 11 bases lay between the germline ends. The CDR3 DNA follows: TGTGCCAGCAGCGGTGGGAGTGGAGAGACCCAGTACTTC. It encodes CASSGGSGETQYF.

The CDR3 reads CASSQAGNQPQHF. Written as DNA, the CDR3 is TGCGCCAGCAGCCAGGCGGGGAATCAGCCCCAGCATTTT. The rearrangement links TRBV4-1 to TRBJ1-5; D gene uncertain. Between the trimmed V and J ends, which lost 3 bases and 4 bases, there was a span of 7 bases. This CDR3 spans 13 amino acids. In germline, CDR1 is MGHRA, CDR2 YSYEKL.

The gene calls are TRBV7-3 and TRBJ2-3; 15 bases match TRBD2. The CDR3 covers 16 residues. From germline, CDR1 is SGHTA and CDR2 FQGTGA. V lost 5 bases, J lost 7 bases, and 7 bases stayed unmatched. In DNA, the CDR3 is TGTGCCAGCAGCCCTTGGACTAGCGGGAGGGGGAATACGCAGTATTTT. Translated, it gives CASSPWTSGRGNTQYF.

This clone is labeled as medium-sized. The rearrangement uses TRBV10-3 and TRBJ2-4, with TRBD1 as a possible D gene (7 bases). CDR3 length equals 14 residues. Germline CDR1 ENHRY, CDR2 SYGVKD. The ends were cut back, 4 bases at V and 9 bases at J, with 16 bases in the middle. The CDR3 DNA follows: TGTGCCATCAGTGGGGAGGACAGGCCGGGCATTCAGTACTTC. It yields the protein CAISGEDRPGIQYF.

The genes are TRBV4-3 and TRBJ1-2; 9 bases are shared with TRBD1. The germline V gene encodes CDR1 LGHNA and CDR2 YSLEER. Trimming cost V 2 bases and J 4 bases; bases outside gene matches: 5. The CDR3 runs 15 residues. The CDR3 nucleotides are TGCGCCAGCAGCCAATGGGGGGGACAGGGCTATGGCTACACCTTC. Protein: CASSQWGGQGYGYTF.

V gene TRBV18 combines with J gene TRBJ2-7; 11 nucleotides match TRBD2. CDR3 length: 18 residues. V lost 2 bases, J lost 0 bases, and 9 bases stayed unmatched. Germline V gene data show CDR1 as KGHSH and CDR2 as LQKENI. CDR3 sequence: CASSPTRASGGSSYEQYF. The CDR3 DNA sequence: TGTGCCAGCTCACCAACCCGGGCTAGCGGGGGGAGCTCCTACGAGCAGTACTTC.

The table lists this clone with a count of one. The chain couples TRBV19 to TRBJ1-5; TRBD1 aligns across 8 bases. V shed 6 bases and J 4 bases; nucleotides not matched to a gene: 14. CDR3 length equals 17 residues. Germline lookup yields CDR1 LNHDA and CDR2 SQIVND (reference sequence). The DNA of the CDR3 is TGTGCCAGTAGCCTTGGAACAGGGGGGGGGAAAAATCAGCCCCAGCATTTT. As protein: CASSLGTGGGKNQPQHF.

The V call is TRBV19, the J call TRBJ1-2; no clear D gene. The CDR3 has 15 residues. CDR1 and CDR2 (germline): LNHDA, SQIVND (reference sequence). Trimming stripped 4 bases from V and 0 bases from J, with 12 bases between. The CDR3 reads CASSTSTGANYGYTF. The CDR3 DNA reads TGTGCCAGTAGTACCTCAACCGGAGCTAACTATGGCTACACCTTC.

This clone was counted once. This sample includes further DNA sequences coding for the same CDR3. The rearrangement joins TRBV28 to TRBJ1-5; D remains ambiguous. The CDR3 sequence is 15 residues long. Germline CDR1 MDHEN, CDR2 SYDVKM. Trimming left V 4 bases short and J 3 bases short, with 13 bases between. CDR3 loop: CASSWGGRNNQPQHF. CDR3 coding DNA: TGTGCCAGCAGTTGGGGAGGACGGAACAATCAGCCCCAGCATTTT. Supplemented by reference TRBV28 and TRBJ1-5, the full variable domain reads DVKVTQSSRYLVKRTGEKVFLECVQDMDHENMFWYRQDPGLGLRLIYFSYDVKMKEKGDIPEGYSVSREKKERFSLILESASTNQTSMYLCASSWGGRNNQPQHFGDGTRLSIL.

The chain joins TRBV6-6 to TRBJ2-1; 10 bases fit TRBD2. The CDR3 consists of 16 residues. J gave up 2 bases and V 4 bases, and 5 bases lay outside the gene matches. The germline CDR1 and CDR2 sequences are MNHNY and SVGAGI (reference sequence). CDR3 protein: CASSSSGGATYNEQFF. In DNA, the CDR3 is TGTGCCAGCAGTTCCAGCGGGGGGGCTACCTACAATGAGCAGTTCTTC.

This clone has a single count. The V gene is TRBV30, the J gene TRBJ2-7; 7 nucleotides match TRBD2. This CDR3 has 17 residues. The V and J ends lost 0 bases and 4 bases, in that order; junction bases with no gene match: 15. CDR1 and CDR2 (germline): GTSNPN, SVGIG (reference sequence). Written as DNA, the CDR3 is TGTGCCTGGAGTGTACCGAGGGCGCTAGCGGCCACGTACGAGCAGTACTTC. Translated, it gives CAWSVPRALAATYEQYF.

In its sample, this clone was seen once. The chain is built from TRBV6-1 and TRBJ2-7; TRBD1 aligns across 9 bases. The CDR3 runs to 15 residues. CDR1 is MNHNS, CDR2 SASEGT, per germline. With 2 bases clipped from V and 2 bases from J, the junction kept 4 bases outside the gene matches. CDR3 loop: CASSEPGQGTYEQYF. The DNA of the CDR3 is TGTGCCAGCAGTGAACCCGGACAGGGGACCTACGAGCAGTACTTC.

The chain is built from TRBV11-1 and TRBJ1-2, with TRBD1 identical over 8 bases. Germline CDR1 reads SGHAT; CDR2 reads FQDESV (reference sequence). The J segment lost 2 bases and the V segment lost 3 bases, leaving 5 bases of the junction unmatched. The CDR3 consists of 15 residues. The CDR3 sequence is CASSFDRGLNYGYTF. CDR3 DNA: TGTGCCAGCAGCTTCGACAGGGGTTTAAACTATGGCTACACCTTC. Based on the CDR3 plus reference TRBV11-1 and TRBJ1-2, the full variable domain is EAEVAQSPRYKITEKSQAVAFWCDPISGHATLYWYRQILGQGPELLVQFQDESVVDDSQLPKDRFSAERLKGVDSTLKIQPAELGDSAMYLCASSFDRGLNYGYTFGSGTRLTVV.

The table lists this clone with a count of one. At the DNA level, this CDR3 is encoded by other sequences in the same sample as well. The chain employs TRBV7-3 and TRBJ1-6; D is unclear. V was shortened by 2 bases and J by 10 bases, with 9 bases between the two germline ends. The CDR3 is 13 amino acids. Per germline, CDR1 SGHTA and CDR2 FQGTGA. In nucleotides, the CDR3 is TGTGCCAGCAGCTTACTGACTGAGTCACCCCTCCACTTT. It yields the protein CASSLLTESPLHF. Filled out from reference TRBV7-3 and TRBJ1-6, the complete variable domain reads GAGVSQTPSNKVTEKGKYVELRCDPISGHTALYWYRQSLGQGPEFLIYFQGTGAADDSGLPNDRFFAVRPEGSVSTLKIQRTERGDSAVYLCASSLLTESPLHFGNGTRLTVT.

CDR3 residues: CASSQDHSGQGDNEQFF. The DNA of the CDR3 is TGCGCCAGCAGCCAAGATCATTCCGGACAGGGGGACAATGAGCAGTTCTTC. The gene calls are TRBV4-3 and TRBJ2-1; 10 bases are shared with TRBD1. CDR1 is LGHNA and CDR2 is YSLEER in the germline V gene. There are 17 residues in the CDR3. The V segment lost 0 bases and the J segment 5 bases; nucleotides outside the gene matches: 7.

The chain combines TRBV6-6 with TRBJ2-7; 8 bases are a match to TRBD2. Germline V CDR1 and CDR2: MNHNY, SVGAGI (reference sequence). The V segment lost 4 bases and the J segment 4 bases; nucleotides outside the gene matches: 9. This CDR3 comprises 15 residues. CDR3 coding DNA: TGTGCCAGCAGTTTCTCCGGGACTAGAAAGTACGAGCAGTACTTC. Amino acid sequence: CASSFSGTRKYEQYF.

The chain carries TRBV7-6 and TRBJ1-1, with D possibly matching TRBD1 (6 bases). This CDR3 spans 14 amino acids. The V end lost 3 bases, the J end lost 7 bases, and 15 bases lay between the germline ends. Germline CDR1 is SGHVS and CDR2 is FNYEAQ. The CDR3 nucleotides are TGTGCCAGCAGCTTGGAACCCGAAGGGGGTGAAGCTTTCTTT. Its translation is CASSLEPEGGEAFF.

This chain links TRBV19 with TRBJ1-5; no definite D call. There are 14 residues in the CDR3. Germline-derived CDR1 and CDR2 are LNHDA and SQIVND (reference sequence). V was pared by 7 bases and J by 6 bases, with 16 bases between. As DNA, the CDR3 is TGTGCCAGTACGTCCTCCTCCTACAGTCAGCCCCAGCATTTT. It encodes CASTSSSYSQPQHF.

The chain's CDR3 is CASSPLGERYGYTF. The CDR3, as DNA: TGTGCCAGCAGCCCACTAGGAGAGAGGTATGGCTACACCTTC. The rearrangement links TRBV7-9 to TRBJ1-2; D not resolved. V lost 5 bases and J 5 bases, leaving 15 bases between the germline ends. This CDR3 region has 14 residues. Germline V lookup: CDR1 SEHNR, CDR2 FQNEAQ (reference sequence).

This chain uses TRBV5-6 with TRBJ2-7, with a possible D match to TRBD1 (5 bases). There are 13 residues in the CDR3. V gave up 3 bases and J gave up 6 bases, with 13 bases separating them. Per the germline V gene, CDR1 is SGHDT and CDR2 is YYEEEE. The CDR3 here is CASSSYRKGEQYF. In DNA form, the CDR3 reads TGTGCCAGCAGCTCCTACAGGAAAGGCGAGCAGTACTTC.

The rearrangement uses TRBV2 and TRBJ2-7; 11 bases align to TRBD2. Unmatched junction bases numbered 4, after V lost 6 bases and J lost 3 bases. The CDR3 runs 14 residues. CDR1 SNHLY and CDR2 FYNNEI come from the germline V gene. CDR3 sequence (DNA): TGTGCCAGCAGAGCCGGGACTAGCGGCTACGAGCAGTACTTC. It specifies CASRAGTSGYEQYF.

The chain combines TRBV19 with TRBJ2-7; perhaps TRBD2 as D (6 bases). V was cut by 5 bases and J by 4 bases, with 15 bases left in between. CDR1 is LNHDA and CDR2 is SQIVND in the germline V gene (reference sequence). CDR3 length: 14 amino acids. Here the CDR3 reads CASSPGTGGYEQYF. In DNA form, the CDR3 reads TGTGCCAGTAGTCCAGGGACTGGGGGATACGAGCAGTACTTC. The whole variable domain, remainder taken from reference TRBV19 and TRBJ2-7, is DGGITQSPKYLFRKEGQNVTLSCEQNLNHDAMYWYRQDPGQGLRLIYYSQIVNDFQKGDIAEGYSVSREKKESFPLTVTSAQKNPTAFYLCASSPGTGGYEQYFGPGTRLTVT.

This clone showed up just a few times. The chain recombines TRBV5-1 with TRBJ1-3, with a weak D call TRBD1 (5 bases). Germline assignment: CDR1 SGHRS and CDR2 YFSETQ. The V gene lost 3 bases and the J gene lost 0 bases, with 16 bases spanning the gap. The CDR3 is made up of 17 amino acids. The CDR3 spells CASSSSGGITSGNTIYF. CDR3 sequence (DNA): TGCGCCAGCAGCTCGTCGGGGGGGATTACCTCTGGAAACACCATATATTTT.

This sequence joins TRBV19 and TRBJ2-2; D not resolved. The germline V gene encodes CDR1 LNHDA and CDR2 SQIVND (reference sequence). This CDR3 region has 14 residues. Trimming took off 2 bases at V and 5 bases at J, with 9 bases between the two ends. CDR3 DNA: TGTGCCAGTAGTATATACAGTTATACCGGGGAGCTGTTTTTT. Translating it yields CASSIYSYTGELFF.

The J gene is TRBJ2-1, the V gene TRBV4-3, with TRBD2 identical over 10 bases. Trimming removed 2 bases from V and 7 bases from J; junction bases left unmatched: 8. Germline V lookup: CDR1 LGHNA, CDR2 YSLEER. The CDR3 loop spans 16 amino acids. CDR3 sequence (DNA): TGCGCCAGCAGCCAATGGAGCGGGAGGGCCGGGAATGAGCAGTTCTTC. It yields the protein CASSQWSGRAGNEQFF.